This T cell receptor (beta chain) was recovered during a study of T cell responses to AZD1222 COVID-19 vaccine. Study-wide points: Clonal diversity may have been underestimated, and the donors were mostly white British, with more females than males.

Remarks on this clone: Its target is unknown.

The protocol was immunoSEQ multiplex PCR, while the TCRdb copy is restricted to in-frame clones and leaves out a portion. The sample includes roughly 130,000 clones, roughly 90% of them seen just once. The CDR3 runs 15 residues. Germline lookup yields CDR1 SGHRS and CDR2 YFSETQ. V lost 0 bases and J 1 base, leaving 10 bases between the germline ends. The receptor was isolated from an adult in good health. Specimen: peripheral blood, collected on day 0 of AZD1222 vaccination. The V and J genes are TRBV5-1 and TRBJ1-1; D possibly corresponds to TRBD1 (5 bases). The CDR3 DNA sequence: TGCGCCAGCAGCTTGGCCCTCGGGGGGAACACTGAAGCTTTCTTT. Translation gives CASSLALGGNTEAFF.